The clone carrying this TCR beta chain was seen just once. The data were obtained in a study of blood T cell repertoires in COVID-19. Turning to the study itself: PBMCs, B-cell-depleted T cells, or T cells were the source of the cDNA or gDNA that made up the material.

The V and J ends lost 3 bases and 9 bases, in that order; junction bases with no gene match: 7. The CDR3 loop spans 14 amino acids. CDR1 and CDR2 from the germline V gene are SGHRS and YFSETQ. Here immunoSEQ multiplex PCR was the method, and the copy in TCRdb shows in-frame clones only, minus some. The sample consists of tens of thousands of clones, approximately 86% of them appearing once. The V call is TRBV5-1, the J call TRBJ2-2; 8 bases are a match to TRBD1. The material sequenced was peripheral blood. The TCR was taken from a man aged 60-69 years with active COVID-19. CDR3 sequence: CASSSTGELRELFF. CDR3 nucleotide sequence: TGCGCCAGCAGCTCGACAGGGGAACTCCGGGAGCTGTTTTTT.